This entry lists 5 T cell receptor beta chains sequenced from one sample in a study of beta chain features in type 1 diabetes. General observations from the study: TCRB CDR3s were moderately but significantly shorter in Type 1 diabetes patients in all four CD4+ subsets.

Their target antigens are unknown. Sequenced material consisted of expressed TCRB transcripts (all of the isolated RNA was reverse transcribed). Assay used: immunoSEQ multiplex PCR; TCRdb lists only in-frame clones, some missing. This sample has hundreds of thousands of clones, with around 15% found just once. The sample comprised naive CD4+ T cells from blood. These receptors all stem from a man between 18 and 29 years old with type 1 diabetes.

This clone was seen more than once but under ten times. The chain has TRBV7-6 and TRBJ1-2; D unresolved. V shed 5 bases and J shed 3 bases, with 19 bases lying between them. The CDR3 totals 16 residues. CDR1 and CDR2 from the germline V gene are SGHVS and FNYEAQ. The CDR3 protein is CASSLSSGMMDYGYTF. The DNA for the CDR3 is TGTGCCAGCAGCCTCTCGTCGGGTATGATGGACTATGGCTACACCTTC.

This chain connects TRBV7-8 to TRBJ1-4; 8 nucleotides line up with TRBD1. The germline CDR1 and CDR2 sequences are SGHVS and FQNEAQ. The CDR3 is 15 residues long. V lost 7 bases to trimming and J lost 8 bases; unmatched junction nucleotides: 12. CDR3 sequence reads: CASTVDRVIGEKLFF. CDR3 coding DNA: TGTGCCAGCACCGTGGACAGGGTGATTGGAGAAAAACTGTTTTTT.

CDR3 DNA: TGTGCCAGCAGTTTAGGACTAGCGGGAGGAGGAACAGATACGCAGTATTTT. Translating it yields CASSLGLAGGGTDTQYF. The chain employs TRBV27 and TRBJ2-3; 14 bases line up with TRBD2. The CDR3 extends over 17 amino acids. Germline CDR1 and CDR2: MNHEY and SMNVEV (reference sequence). The V segment lost 2 bases and the J segment 3 bases; nucleotides outside the gene matches: 4.

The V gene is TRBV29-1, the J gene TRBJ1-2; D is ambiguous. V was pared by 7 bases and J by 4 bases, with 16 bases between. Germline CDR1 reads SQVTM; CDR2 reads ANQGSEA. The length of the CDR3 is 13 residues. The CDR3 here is CSAASGRIYGYTF. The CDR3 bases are TGCAGCGCAGCTTCCGGGAGAATCTATGGCTACACCTTC.

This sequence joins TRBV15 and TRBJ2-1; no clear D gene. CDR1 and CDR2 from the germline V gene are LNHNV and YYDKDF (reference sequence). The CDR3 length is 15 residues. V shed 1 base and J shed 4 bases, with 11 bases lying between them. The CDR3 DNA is TGTGCCACCAGCAGAGGAGAGCTCGATTACAATGAGCAGTTCTTC. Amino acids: CATSRGELDYNEQFF. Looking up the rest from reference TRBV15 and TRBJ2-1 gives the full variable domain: DAMVIQNPRYQVTQFGKPVTLSCSQTLNHNVMYWYQQKSSQAPKLLFHYYDKDFNNEADTPDNFQSRRPNTSFCFLDIRSPGLGDTAMYLCATSRGELDYNEQFFGPGTRLTVL.